This TCR beta chain is drawn from a study of blood T cell repertoires in COVID-19. Study details: Specimens from acute and convalescent COVID-19 originated in the United States, Italy and Spain. PBMCs, B-cell-depleted T cells, or T cells were the source of the cDNA or gDNA that made up the material.

Seattle's cohort entered during active infection and was followed longitudinally. Original processing methods: Nucleated cell counts were estimated from reference gene primer amplification. Libraries were prepared by immunoSEQ multiplex PCR; TCRdb keeps only in-frame clonotypes and omits some of them. That table is the source of V, J and clone size, and D and trimming were worked out from the DNA. The sample comprises about 220,000 clones, 82% of which are singletons, and less than 6% rests with the top ten. Sequenced: peripheral blood. The clonotype was recovered from a woman aged 70-85 years with COVID-19, enrolled during active disease.

The CDR3 region has the DNA TGTGCCAGCAGCAGCCTTATTAGCGGGAGAGCCGGGGAGACCCAGTACTTC. It codes for CASSSLISGRAGETQYF. The chain has TRBV28 and TRBJ2-5; 9 nucleotides match TRBD2. The CDR3 sequence is 17 residues long. The V gene's germline CDR1 is MDHEN and CDR2 SYDVKM. V was clipped by 6 bases and J by 5 bases; unmatched bases: 16.